This TCR beta chain emerged from a study of beta chain features in type 1 diabetes. Study-level results: All four CD4+ subsets from Type 1 diabetes patients carried moderately but significantly shorter TCRB CDR3s.

All of the isolated RNA was reverse transcribed, so expressed TCRB transcripts were sequenced. Profiling relied on immunoSEQ multiplex PCR, and the TCRdb table lists in-frame clones only, not all of them. The sample contains some 350,000 clones, approximately 12% of which appear only once. The authors sorted CD4+ naive, central memory, regulatory and stem cell-like memory cells via CD45RO/CCR7/CD25/CD127/CD95/CD27. The germline V and J ends were trimmed by 2 bases and 5 bases, with 16 bases remaining between them. There are 16 residues in the CDR3. From germline, CDR1 is SGHRS and CDR2 YFSETQ. Turning to this clone: What it recognizes is unknown.

The sequence was collected from a woman under 30 with type 1 diabetes. Sequenced sample: naive CD4+ T cells from blood. This chain joins TRBV5-1 and TRBJ2-2, with D perhaps matching TRBD2 (6 bases). The CDR3 is CASSFLAPEGTGELFF. CDR3 sequence (DNA): TGCGCCAGCAGCTTCCTAGCGCCGGAGGGGACCGGGGAGCTGTTTTTT.